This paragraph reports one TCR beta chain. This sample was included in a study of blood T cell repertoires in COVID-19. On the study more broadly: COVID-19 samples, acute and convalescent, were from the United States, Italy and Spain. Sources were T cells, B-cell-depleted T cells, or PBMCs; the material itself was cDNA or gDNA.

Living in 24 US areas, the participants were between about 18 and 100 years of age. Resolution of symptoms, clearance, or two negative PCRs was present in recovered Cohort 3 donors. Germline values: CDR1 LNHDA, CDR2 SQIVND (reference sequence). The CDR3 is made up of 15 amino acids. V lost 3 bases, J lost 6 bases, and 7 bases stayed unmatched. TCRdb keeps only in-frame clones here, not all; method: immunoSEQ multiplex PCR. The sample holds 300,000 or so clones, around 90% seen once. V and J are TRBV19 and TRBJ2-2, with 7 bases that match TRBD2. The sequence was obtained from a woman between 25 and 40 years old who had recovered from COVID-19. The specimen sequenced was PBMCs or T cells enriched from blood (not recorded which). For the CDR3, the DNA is TGTGCCAGTAGTATCGGGAGCGGGGTTGCCGGGGAGCTGTTTTTT. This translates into CASSIGSGVAGELFF.